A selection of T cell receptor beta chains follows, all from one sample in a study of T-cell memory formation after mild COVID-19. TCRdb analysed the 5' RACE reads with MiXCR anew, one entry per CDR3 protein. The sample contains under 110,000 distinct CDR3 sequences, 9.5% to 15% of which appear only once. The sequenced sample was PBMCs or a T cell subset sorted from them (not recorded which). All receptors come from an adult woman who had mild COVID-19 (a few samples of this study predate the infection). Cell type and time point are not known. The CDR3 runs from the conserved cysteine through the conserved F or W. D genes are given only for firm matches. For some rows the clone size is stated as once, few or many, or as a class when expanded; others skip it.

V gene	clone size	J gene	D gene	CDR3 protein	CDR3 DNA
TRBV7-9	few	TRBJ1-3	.	CAAPGAGNTIYF	TGTGCCGCTCCAGGGGCTGGAAACACCATATATTTT
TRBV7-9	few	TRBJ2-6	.	CASSQTDGGPGANVLTF	TGTGCCAGCAGCCAGACCGACGGGGGCCCTGGGGCCAACGTCCTGACTTTC
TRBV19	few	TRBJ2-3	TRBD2	CASSSGGYQDTQYF	TGTGCCAGTAGTTCCGGGGGGTATCAAGATACGCAGTATTTT
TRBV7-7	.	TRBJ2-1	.	CASSSGRTVEGNEQFF	TGTGCCAGCAGCTCAGGGAGGACAGTCGAGGGCAATGAGCAGTTCTTC
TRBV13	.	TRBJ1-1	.	CASSPAREARAFF	TGTGCCAGCAGTCCCGCCCGTGAGGCACGGGCTTTCTTT
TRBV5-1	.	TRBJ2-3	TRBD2	CASSSDTSGASTDTQYF	TGCGCCAGCAGCTCCGACACTAGCGGAGCTAGCACAGATACGCAGTATTTT
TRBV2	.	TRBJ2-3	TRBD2	CASSEALLADYTDTQYF	TGTGCCAGCAGTGAAGCTCTACTAGCGGATTACACAGATACGCAGTATTTT
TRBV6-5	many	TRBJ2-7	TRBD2	CASGILAGSMREQYF	TGTGCCAGCGGAATTCTAGCGGGATCTATGCGGGAGCAGTACTTC
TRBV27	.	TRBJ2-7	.	CASSLNGSPYEQYF	TGTGCCAGCAGTTTAAACGGCAGTCCCTACGAGCAGTACTTC
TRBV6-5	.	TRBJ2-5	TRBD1	CASSLDRAVETQYF	TGTGCCAGCAGTCTCGACAGGGCTGTGGAGACCCAGTACTTC
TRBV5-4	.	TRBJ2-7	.	CASNYGRGGEQYF	TGTGCCAGCAACTATGGGAGGGGGGGCGAGCAGTACTTC
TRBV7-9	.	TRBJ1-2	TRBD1	CASSLEQGYGYTF	TGTGCCAGCAGCTTGGAACAGGGGTATGGCTACACCTTC
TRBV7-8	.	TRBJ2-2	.	CASSMETDDRGELFF	TGTGCCAGCTCAATGGAGACCGATGACCGCGGGGAGCTGTTTTTT
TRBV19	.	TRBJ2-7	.	CASSMSGSAYEQYF	TGTGCCAGTAGTATGAGCGGGTCAGCCTACGAGCAGTACTTC
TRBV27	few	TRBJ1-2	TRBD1	CASSSGDRDHGYTF	TGTGCCAGCAGTTCCGGGGACAGGGATCATGGCTACACCTTC
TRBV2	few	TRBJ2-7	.	CASIRTASSYEQYF	TGTGCCAGCATACGTACAGCCAGCTCCTACGAGCAGTACTTC
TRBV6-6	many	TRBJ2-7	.	CASSYSEPREDYEQYF	TGTGCCAGCAGTTACTCGGAGCCGAGAGAAGACTACGAGCAGTACTTC
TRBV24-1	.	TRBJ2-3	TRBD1	CATSDPTGATSTDTQYF	TGTGCCACCAGTGATCCTACAGGGGCGACTAGCACAGATACGCAGTATTTT
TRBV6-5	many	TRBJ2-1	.	CASSPGRPSYNEQFF	TGTGCCAGCAGTCCGGGTCGCCCATCCTACAATGAGCAGTTCTTC
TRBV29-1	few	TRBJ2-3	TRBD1	CSARESDRASTDTQYF	TGCAGCGCCCGCGAGTCCGACAGGGCCAGCACAGATACGCAGTATTTT
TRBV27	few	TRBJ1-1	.	CASSSGTDLAEAFF	TGTGCCAGCAGTTCAGGGACCGATCTTGCTGAAGCTTTCTTT
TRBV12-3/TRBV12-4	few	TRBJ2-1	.	CASSQAVLNEQFF	TGTGCCAGCAGTCAAGCGGTGCTCAATGAGCAGTTCTTC
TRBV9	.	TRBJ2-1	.	CASSVGDGIHGQFF	TGTGCCAGCAGCGTAGGGGACGGGATACATGGGCAGTTCTTC
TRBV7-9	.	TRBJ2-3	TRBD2	CASSLAGTSGADTQYF	TGTGCCAGCAGCCTAGCCGGGACTAGCGGGGCAGATACGCAGTATTTT
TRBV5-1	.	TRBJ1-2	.	CASSCDRWF	TGCGCCAGCAGCTGTGACAGATGGTTC
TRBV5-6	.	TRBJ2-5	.	CASSLMGSWEGETQYF	TGTGCCAGCAGCTTGATGGGAAGTTGGGAAGGAGAGACCCAGTACTTC
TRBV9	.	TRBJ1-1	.	CASSDPRGSEAFF	TGTGCCAGCAGCGACCCCCGGGGCTCTGAAGCTTTCTTT
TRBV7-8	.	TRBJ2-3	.	CASSLTRGSDTQYF	TGTGCCAGCAGCTTAACGAGGGGGTCAGATACGCAGTATTTT
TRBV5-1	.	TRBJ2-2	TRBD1	CASSLRQGAGELFF	TGCGCCAGCAGCTTGAGACAGGGGGCCGGGGAGCTGTTTTTT
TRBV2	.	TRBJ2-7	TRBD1	CASREGQGVPYEQYF	TGTGCCAGCAGAGAAGGACAGGGAGTCCCCTACGAGCAGTACTTC
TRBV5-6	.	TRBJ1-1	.	CASRLGSEAFF	TGTGCCAGCAGGCTGGGAAGTGAAGCTTTCTTT
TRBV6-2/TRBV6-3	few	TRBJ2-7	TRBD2	CASSYSTSGESYEQYF	TGTGCCAGCAGTTACTCGACTAGCGGGGAGTCCTACGAGCAGTACTTC
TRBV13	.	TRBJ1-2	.	CASSLTTAYYGYTF	TGTGCCAGCAGCTTGACGACAGCCTACTATGGCTACACCTTC
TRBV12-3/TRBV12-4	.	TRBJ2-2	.	CASSPSSAGLSGELFF	TGTGCCAGCAGCCCCTCGTCGGCAGGGCTATCCGGGGAGCTGTTTTTT
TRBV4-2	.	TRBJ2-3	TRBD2	CASSQELGHGGGLDTQYF	TGTGCCAGCAGCCAAGAGCTAGGGCATGGCGGGGGGTTGGATACGCAGTATTTT
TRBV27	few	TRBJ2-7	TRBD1	CASSPPGQVAYEQYF	TGTGCCAGCAGTCCCCCGGGACAGGTTGCCTACGAGCAGTACTTC
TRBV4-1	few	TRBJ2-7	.	CASSQDPDGSSYEQYF	TGCGCCAGCAGCCAAGATCCTGACGGAAGCTCCTACGAGCAGTACTTC
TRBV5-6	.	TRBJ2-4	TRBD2	CASSSSTSEDIQYF	TGTGCCAGCAGCTCTTCGACTAGCGAGGACATTCAGTACTTC
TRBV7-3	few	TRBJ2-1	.	CASSLGASSGNEQFF	TGTGCCAGCAGCTTAGGTGCTAGCTCTGGCAATGAGCAGTTCTTC
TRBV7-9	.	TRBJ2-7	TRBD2	CASATSGSYEQYF	TGTGCCAGCGCGACTAGCGGCTCCTACGAGCAGTACTTC
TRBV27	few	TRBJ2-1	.	CASSLIGDEQFF	TGTGCCAGCAGTTTGATCGGTGACGAGCAGTTCTTC
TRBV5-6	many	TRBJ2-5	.	CASSFGQAQQETQYF	TGTGCCAGCAGCTTCGGTCAGGCGCAACAAGAGACCCAGTACTTC
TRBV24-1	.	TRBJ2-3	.	CATSELAEGADTQYF	TGTGCCACCAGTGAGTTAGCGGAGGGGGCAGATACGCAGTATTTT
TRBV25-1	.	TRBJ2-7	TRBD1	CASSEGTGAYEQYF	TGTGCCAGCAGTGAAGGGACAGGGGCCTACGAGCAGTACTTC
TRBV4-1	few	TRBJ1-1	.	CASSQGAANTEAFF	TGCGCCAGCAGCCAAGGGGCAGCAAACACTGAAGCTTTCTTT
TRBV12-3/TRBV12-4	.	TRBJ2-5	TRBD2	CASTPGGGETQYF	TGTGCCAGCACCCCGGGCGGGGGAGAGACCCAGTACTTC